The 23 T cell receptor beta chains given below trace back to one sample, sequenced in a study of T-cell memory formation after mild COVID-19. TCRdb ran MiXCR on the 5' RACE reads and lists one entry per CDR3 protein. Of around 340,000 distinct CDR3 sequences in the sample, approximately 15% were seen once. The sample comprised PBMCs or a T cell subset sorted from them (not recorded which). These receptors were collected from a man between 18 and 35 years old who had mild COVID-19 (a few samples of this study predate the infection). Cell type and time point are not known.

This clonotype was detected only a few times. The chain has TRBV7-2 and TRBJ2-7; 7 bases agree with TRBD1. The ends lost 4 bases at V and 0 bases at J; junction bases unmatched: 6. Germline V gene lookup returns CDR1 SGHTA and CDR2 FQGNSA. This CDR3 spans 15 amino acids. In nucleotides, the CDR3 is TGTGCCAGCAGCTCCGACAGGGATCACTCCTACGAGCAGTACGTC. As protein: CASSSDRDHSYEQYV.

This chain links TRBV4-3 with TRBJ2-7; D uncertain. Trimming pared 1 base from V and 4 bases from J, leaving 17 bases between. The CDR3 contains 16 residues. Germline V gene data show CDR1 as LGHNA and CDR2 as YSLEER. CDR3 sequence (DNA): TGCGCCAGCAGCCAAGCCCCCGGGCAAACCATATACGAGCAGTACTTC. This encodes CASSQAPGQTIYEQYF.

This clonotype turned up a few times. The chain links TRBV19 to TRBJ2-7; D unclear. Trimming removed 8 bases at V and 5 bases at J, with 16 bases between. The CDR3 spans 13 residues. Germline loops: CDR1 LNHDA, CDR2 SQIVND (reference sequence). The chain's CDR3 is CASRNPLWNEQYF. CDR3 nucleotide sequence: TGTGCCAGTCGTAACCCCCTTTGGAACGAGCAGTACTTC.

This clonotype has just a few counts. J is TRBJ2-5 and V is TRBV20-1; D gene ambiguous. V was pared by 2 bases and J by 3 bases, with 7 bases between. The V gene's germline CDR1 is DFQATT and CDR2 SNEGSKA (reference sequence). CDR3 size: 12 residues. As DNA, the CDR3 is TGCAGTGCTAGACTGCAGGAAGAGACCCAGTACTTC. This gives the protein CSARLQEETQYF.

V is TRBV10-3 and J is TRBJ2-5; either TRBD1 or TRBD2 may fit D (5 bases each). Germline CDR1 and CDR2: ENHRY and SYGVKD. V was clipped by 5 bases and J by 4 bases, with 14 bases between them. This CDR3 is built from 14 residues. The CDR3 loop reads CAISKPGTGETQYF. The CDR3 nucleotides read TGTGCCATCAGTAAACCCGGGACCGGAGAGACCCAGTACTTC.

The chain is built from TRBV6-6 and TRBJ1-1, with D possibly matching TRBD1 (5 bases). The germline V gene has CDR1 MNHNY and CDR2 SVGAGI (reference sequence). The CDR3 runs 14 residues. V gave up 5 bases and J gave up 0 bases, with 10 bases separating them. The CDR3 DNA reads TGTGCCAGCAGTCCCAGGGCCGTGAACACTGAAGCTTTCTTT. It yields the protein CASSPRAVNTEAFF.

This clonotype showed up many times. CDR3 nucleotide sequence: TGCAGTGCTAGGACTGGGGGGAGTTTTGAAGAGACCCAGTACTTC. It specifies CSARTGGSFEETQYF. The V call is TRBV20-1, the J call TRBJ2-5, with a possible D match to TRBD2 (6 bases). The CDR3 runs 15 residues. Trimming left V 3 bases short and J 3 bases short, with 17 bases between. Germline lookup yields CDR1 DFQATT and CDR2 SNEGSKA (reference sequence).

The chain links TRBV4-3 to TRBJ1-2; D is possibly TRBD1 (6 bases). The CDR3 length is 15 residues. In germline, CDR1 is LGHNA, CDR2 YSLEER. Between the trimmed V and J ends, which lost 4 bases and 3 bases, there was a span of 15 bases. The CDR3 is CASSPFGGADYGYTF. DNA for the CDR3: TGCGCCAGCAGCCCGTTTGGGGGGGCGGACTATGGCTACACCTTC.

This clonotype has a handful of counts. The chain has TRBV12-3 or TRBV12-4 and TRBJ1-5; no firm D call. V shed 5 bases and J shed 4 bases, with 21 bases lying between them. CDR3 length: 17 amino acids. CDR3 residues: CASSGSRRVAGNQPQHF. The CDR3, as DNA: TGTGCCAGCAGTGGGTCCCGAAGGGTCGCTGGTAATCAGCCCCAGCATTTT.

This sequence joins TRBV9 and TRBJ2-2; D unresolved. Trimming cost V 0 bases and J 7 bases, with 10 bases left between them. Germline-derived CDR1 and CDR2 are SGDLS and YYNGEE. The CDR3 is made up of 14 amino acids. The CDR3 nucleotides are TGTGCCAGCAGCGTAGCAGGCCTTGACGGGGAGCTGTTTTTT. Translated, it gives CASSVAGLDGELFF.

The chain links TRBV12-3 or TRBV12-4 to TRBJ1-4; no reliable D call. V lost 0 bases and J 6 bases, leaving 14 bases between the germline ends. The CDR3 length is 16 residues. Written as DNA, the CDR3 is TGTGCCAGCAGTTTAGCGCGAGGCAACGGGGATGAAAAACTGTTTTTT. It specifies CASSLARGNGDEKLFF.

This clonotype was observed a few times. The chain has TRBV29-1 and TRBJ2-5, with a tentative D call TRBD2 (5 bases). Germline loops: CDR1 SQVTM, CDR2 ANQGSEA. Trimming cost V 1 base and J 4 bases, with 13 bases left between them. This CDR3 is 14 amino acids long. As DNA, the CDR3 is TGCAGCGTTGAAGCCCTAGAGGGTCGAGAGACCCAGTACTTC. Translation: CSVEALEGRETQYF.

The sample holds a few counts of this clonotype. The V call is TRBV24-1, the J call TRBJ2-1, with TRBD1 as a possible D gene (5 bases). Trimming took 4 bases from V and 1 from J, leaving 25 bases between them. The germline V gene has CDR1 KGHDR and CDR2 SFDVKD. CDR3 length: 20 amino acids. CDR3 loop: CATSDQTGRPPLESYNEQFF. CDR3 in DNA: TGTGCCACCAGTGACCAAACAGGCAGACCCCCTCTGGAGTCCTACAATGAGCAGTTCTTC.

V is TRBV6-6 and J is TRBJ2-1; D may be TRBD1 (6 bases). This CDR3 comprises 14 residues. Looked up from germline, CDR1 is MNHNY and CDR2 is SVGAGI (reference sequence). Trimming removed 4 bases from V and 10 bases from J, with 17 bases in between. The CDR3 loop is CASSSGTTGREQFF. As DNA, the CDR3 is TGTGCCAGCAGTTCCGGGACGACAGGACGGGAGCAGTTCTTC.

This clonotype was picked up a small number of times. The V gene is TRBV5-1, the J gene TRBJ2-2; 10 bases fit TRBD1. The V gene's germline CDR1 is SGHRS and CDR2 YFSETQ. This CDR3 has 15 residues. With V trimmed by 5 bases and J by 3 bases, 4 bases remained unmatched. The CDR3 DNA sequence: TGCGCCAGCAGTTCGGACAGGGGGTACACCGGGGAGCTGTTTTTT. Its translation: CASSSDRGYTGELFF. The complete variable domain, with remaining parts taken from reference TRBV5-1 and TRBJ2-2, reads KAGVTQTPRYLIKTRGQQVTLSCSPISGHRSVSWYQQTPGQGLQFLFEYFSETQRNKGNFPGRFSGRQFSNSRSEMNVSTLELGDSALYLCASSSDRGYTGELFFGEGSRLTVL.

CDR3 in DNA: TGTGCCATCAGGGGCTCTCAAGGGGTTACGCAGTATTTT. The encoded protein is CAIRGSQGVTQYF. This chain connects TRBV10-3 to TRBJ2-3; D may be TRBD1 (5 bases). CDR1 is ENHRY, CDR2 SYGVKD, per germline. This CDR3 contains 13 residues. The V end was cut by 6 bases, the J end by 8 bases, with 15 bases between.

This clonotype was detected a few times. The chain employs TRBV3-1 and TRBJ2-1; D may be TRBD2 (5 bases). The CDR3 length is 13 residues. Trimming took off 2 bases at V and 9 bases at J, with 11 bases between the two ends. The germline V gene has CDR1 LGHDT and CDR2 YNNKEL (reference sequence). The CDR3 loop is CASSQRGWGEQFF. CDR3 nucleotides: TGTGCCAGCAGCCAACGAGGGTGGGGTGAGCAGTTCTTC.

The V gene is TRBV12-3 or TRBV12-4, the J gene TRBJ2-1, with 7 bases identical to TRBD1. The CDR3 consists of 11 residues. V shed 7 bases and J 10 bases; nucleotides not matched to a gene: 4. CDR3 coding DNA: TGTGCCAGCAACAGGGGCTTGGAGCAGTTCTTC. Translating gives CASNRGLEQFF.

This clonotype was seen a few times. The DNA of the CDR3 is TGTGCCAGCAGCTTGGTCTGGGCGGGGAGCACAGATACGCAGTATTTT. Its protein product is CASSLVWAGSTDTQYF. The chain uses TRBV11-2 and TRBJ2-3; maybe TRBD2 (6 bases). Germline assignment: CDR1 SGHAT and CDR2 FQNNGV. This CDR3 has 16 residues. V lost 3 bases and J lost 0, with 13 bases in between.

This clonotype was recorded at least ten times. The rearrangement uses TRBV20-1 and TRBJ2-1; 7 nucleotides align to TRBD1. The CDR3 extends over 15 amino acids. Per the germline V gene, CDR1 is DFQATT and CDR2 is SNEGSKA (reference sequence). With V trimmed by 1 base and J by 1 base, 4 bases remained unmatched. Here the CDR3 reads CSARVGTASYNEQFF. The CDR3 DNA is TGCAGTGCTAGAGTTGGGACAGCTTCCTACAATGAGCAGTTCTTC.

This chain uses TRBV4-3 with TRBJ1-6, with unresolved D. Looked up from germline, CDR1 is LGHNA and CDR2 is YSLEER. The V gene lost 0 bases and the J gene lost 7 bases, with 13 bases spanning the gap. The CDR3 runs 16 residues. CDR3 region: CASSQDRISPNSPLHF. The DNA of the CDR3 is TGCGCCAGCAGCCAAGACCGTATTTCTCCGAATTCACCCCTCCACTTT.

A few counts support this clonotype. This rearrangement joins TRBV12-3 or TRBV12-4 to TRBJ2-7; D may be TRBD1 (5 bases). The CDR3 runs 14 residues. Trimming took off 3 bases at V and 5 bases at J, with 14 bases between the two ends. CDR3 amino acids: CASSFWSGAHEQYF. CDR3 nucleotides: TGTGCCAGCAGTTTTTGGTCTGGGGCCCACGAGCAGTACTTC.

The chain has TRBV4-3 and TRBJ2-1, with 9 bases matching TRBD2. V gave up 1 base and J gave up 7 bases; unmatched junction bases: 5. Germline loops: CDR1 LGHNA, CDR2 YSLEER. This CDR3 is built from 15 residues. CDR3: CASSQGAGGKNEQFF. The CDR3 DNA reads TGCGCCAGCAGCCAAGGCGCGGGGGGGAAGAATGAGCAGTTCTTC.